Below, 13 T cell receptor beta chains from the same sample are listed, as sequenced in a study of blood T cell repertoires in COVID-19. Generated by immunoSEQ multiplex PCR, the TCRdb table keeps only in-frame clones and is missing some. The table shows 120,000 or so clones, with 85% to 90% occurring only once. Sequenced material: peripheral blood. These TCRs come from a man between 70 and 80 years old with active or convalescent COVID-19.

CDR3 nucleotides: TGTGCCAGCAGCTTATCGGGGAGCTACGAGCAGTACTTC. This sequence encodes CASSLSGSYEQYF. This chain uses TRBV7-2 with TRBJ2-7; maybe TRBD2 (5 bases). The V and J ends lost 2 bases and 3 bases respectively, with 8 bases between them. CDR1 is SGHTA and CDR2 is FQGNSA in the germline V gene. The CDR3 is made up of 13 amino acids.

This chain links TRBV19 with TRBJ1-3, with 9 bases aligning to TRBD1. The trim removed 9 bases at V and 0 bases at J, leaving 15 bases unmatched. This CDR3 region has 18 residues. In germline, CDR1 is LNHDA, CDR2 SQIVND (reference sequence). The CDR3 sequence is CASGDRAGLLISGNTIYF. Here the CDR3 DNA reads TGTGCCAGCGGGGACAGGGCGGGACTGCTTATCTCTGGAAACACCATATATTTT.

The chain joins TRBV27 to TRBJ1-1; TRBD1 is a possible D gene (6 bases). Germline CDR1 reads MNHEY; CDR2 reads SMNVEV (reference sequence). This CDR3 comprises 16 residues. V lost 0 bases, J lost 3 bases, and 14 bases lay in between. CDR3 DNA: TGTGCCAGCAGTTTATCCGGACAGACCTTTTACACTGAAGCTTTCTTT. Its translation: CASSLSGQTFYTEAFF.

CDR3 nucleotide sequence: TGTGCCAGCAGCGTAGCGACTAGCTATAATGGCAATGAGCAGTTCTTC. This encodes CASSVATSYNGNEQFF. This chain links TRBV9 with TRBJ2-1; TRBD2 matches 7 bases. This CDR3 is 16 amino acids long. The germline gives CDR1 SGDLS, CDR2 YYNGEE. Losses at the gene ends were 0 bases for V and 6 bases for J; bases not matched to a gene: 9.

The rearrangement uses TRBV5-3 and TRBJ2-3; perhaps TRBD2 as D (5 bases). TRBV5-3 counts as an open reading frame of uncertain function. The ends were cut back, 8 bases at V and 1 base at J, with 14 bases in the middle. The CDR3 is made up of 14 amino acids. CDR3 loop: CARHRPGCTDTQYF. CDR3 nucleotides: TGTGCCAGGCACCGCCCGGGGTGCACAGATACGCAGTATTTT.

The V gene is TRBV3-1 (or the pseudogene TRBV3-2), the J gene TRBJ1-6; 9 positions match TRBD1. CDR1 and CDR2 from the germline V gene are LGHDT and YNNKEL (reference sequence). The junction had 8 bases not matched to a gene; V was cut back by 5 bases and J by 9 bases. The CDR3 totals 15 residues. DNA for the CDR3: TGTGCCAGCAGCAAAAGACAGGGGGGGGGTTCACCCCTCCACTTT. Translation: CASSKRQGGGSPLHF.

This clone was observed a single time. The chain carries TRBV5-6 and TRBJ2-3; TRBD2 matches at 14 bases. Germline V gene lookup returns CDR1 SGHDT and CDR2 YYEEEE. Trimming took 7 bases from V and 4 from J; bases not matched to a gene: 17. CDR3 length: 19 amino acids. CDR3 sequence reads: CASRSTGTSGSRWADTQYF. Written as DNA, the CDR3 is TGTGCCAGCCGCTCGACCGGGACTAGCGGGAGTAGGTGGGCAGATACGCAGTATTTT.

The sample holds one count of this clone. This chain uses TRBV27 with TRBJ1-6; 8 bases are shared with TRBD1. Germline CDR1 reads MNHEY; CDR2 reads SMNVEV (reference sequence). With 3 bases clipped from V and 7 bases from J, the junction kept 2 bases outside the gene matches. The CDR3 length is 14 residues. The CDR3 sequence: CASSFRQGNSPLHF. The DNA for the CDR3 is TGTGCCAGCAGTTTTCGACAGGGGAATTCACCCCTCCACTTT.

This clone has only a few counts. V gene TRBV18 combines with J gene TRBJ1-4; D unresolved. The V gene's germline CDR1 is KGHSH and CDR2 LQKENI. V was cut by 2 bases and J by 0 bases, with 4 bases left in between. The CDR3 has 14 amino acids. The CDR3 nucleotides are TGTGCCAGCTCACCATCCGCAACTAATGAAAAACTGTTTTTT. The encoded protein is CASSPSATNEKLFF.

This clone was seen a few times. The rearrangement uses TRBV3-1 (or the pseudogene TRBV3-2) and TRBJ1-5, with 9 nucleotides matching TRBD1. V lost 1 base to trimming and J lost 2 bases; unmatched junction nucleotides: 0. This CDR3 spans 15 amino acids. Germline V gives CDR1 LGHDT, CDR2 YNNKEL (reference sequence). As DNA, the CDR3 is TGTGCCAGCAGCCAAGGGACAGGGGGCAATCAGCCCCAGCATTTT. Protein: CASSQGTGGNQPQHF.

The DNA for the CDR3 is TGTGCCAGCAGCCAAGGAGCAGGACAGGGAAGAAACACCATATATTTT. Translation: CASSQGAGQGRNTIYF. The chain recombines TRBV3-1 (or the pseudogene TRBV3-2) with TRBJ1-3; 8 bases match TRBD1. V trimming: 1 base; J trimming: 5 bases; junction bases outside the gene matches: 7. Germline loops: CDR1 LGHDT, CDR2 YNNKEL (reference sequence). The CDR3 extends over 16 amino acids.

V and J are TRBV18 and TRBJ2-7; a weak D match, TRBD1 (6 bases). Germline V gene lookup returns CDR1 KGHSH and CDR2 LQKENI. V lost 2 bases and J 5 bases, leaving 13 bases between the germline ends. The CDR3 covers 14 residues. The CDR3 coding sequence is TGTGCCAGCTCACCAGTAGGGGGTATTAACGAGCAGTACTTC. As protein: CASSPVGGINEQYF.

The gene calls are TRBV12-1 and TRBJ2-7; the table's D call TRBD1 went unverified against the DNA. TRBV12-1 is a pseudogene segment. The CDR3 runs 14 residues. The chain's CDR3 is CASRRRTEDHEQYF. The CDR3 DNA reads TGTGCCAGCAGACGCCGGACAGAAGATCACGAGCAGTACTTC.